These T cell receptor beta chains were read from a single sample in a study of Graves' ophthalmopathy and Graves' hyperthyroidism. Via MiXCR, TCRdb re-called the multiplex PCR reads, giving one row per CDR3 protein. Seen here are more than 300,000 distinct CDR3 sequences, roughly 15% observed once, and the top ten hold around 7%. The sequencing sample was made of peripheral blood. All receptors derive from a woman aged 18-29 years with stable Graves' hyperthyroidism. Each CDR3 is given with its conserved first and last residue. A D gene is named only where the DNA matches it firmly. Size is omitted from some rows. Given values are once, few, many or a class for expanded clones.

v_gene: TRBV20-1
j_gene: TRBJ2-7
d_gene: TRBD2
abundance: few
CDR3nt: TGCAGTGCTAGAGATACTTTTAGCGGGGTGACAAACTCCTACGAGCAGTACTTC
CDR3aa: CSARDTFSGVTNSYEQYF

v_gene: TRBV11-1
j_gene: TRBJ1-3
d_gene: -
abundance: -
CDR3nt: TGTGCCAGCAGCTTAGGGGGCAGTGGGCAGTCCGCCTCTGGAAACACCATATATTTT
CDR3aa: CASSLGGSGQSASGNTIYF

v_gene: TRBV2
j_gene: TRBJ2-3
d_gene: TRBD1
abundance: many
CDR3nt: TGTGCCAGCAGGACGGACAGGCGTAGCACAGATACGCAGTATTTT
CDR3aa: CASRTDRRSTDTQYF

v_gene: TRBV5-5
j_gene: TRBJ1-5
d_gene: -
abundance: few
CDR3nt: TGTGCCAGCAGCCTTCTAACCGGGGTGCCCCAGCATTTT
CDR3aa: CASSLLTGVPQHF

v_gene: TRBV12-5
j_gene: TRBJ1-1
d_gene: -
abundance: many
CDR3nt: TGTGCTAGTGGTTTGCCCCCGACAGATATGAACACTGAAGCTTTCTTT
CDR3aa: CASGLPPTDMNTEAFF

v_gene: TRBV4-2
j_gene: TRBJ1-2
d_gene: TRBD1
abundance: many
CDR3nt: TGTGCCAGCAGCCAAGAGACGACAGGGTCCTATGGCTACACCTTC
CDR3aa: CASSQETTGSYGYTF

v_gene: TRBV6-1
j_gene: TRBJ2-5
d_gene: TRBD2
abundance: many
CDR3nt: TGTGCCAGCAGTGGCGGGGGGGGGGGAGAGACCCAGTACTTC
CDR3aa: CASSGGGGGETQYF

v_gene: TRBV7-8
j_gene: TRBJ1-5
d_gene: -
abundance: -
CDR3nt: TGTGCCAGCAGCTTAAATCGCTGGGGCCTCAATAGCAATCAGCCCCAGCATTTT
CDR3aa: CASSLNRWGLNSNQPQHF

v_gene: TRBV3-1
j_gene: TRBJ1-5
d_gene: -
abundance: few
CDR3nt: TGTGCCAGCAGCCAAGGTTTCGGTGGTAGCAATCAGCCCCAGCATTTT
CDR3aa: CASSQGFGGSNQPQHF

v_gene: TRBV5-1
j_gene: TRBJ2-2
d_gene: TRBD2
abundance: many
CDR3nt: TGCGCCAGCAGCTGGTCGACTAGCGTTAGGACCGGGGAGCTGTTTTTT
CDR3aa: CASSWSTSVRTGELFF

v_gene: TRBV6-2/TRBV6-3
j_gene: TRBJ2-6
d_gene: -
abundance: -
CDR3nt: TGTGCCAGCAGGCGCCCCGAGATCTCTGGGGCCAACGTCCTGACTTTC
CDR3aa: CASRRPEISGANVLTF

v_gene: TRBV20-1
j_gene: TRBJ2-5
d_gene: TRBD2
abundance: many
CDR3nt: TGCAGCGCCCGAGTAGCGGGGGTCCAAGAGACCCAGTACTTC
CDR3aa: CSARVAGVQETQYF

v_gene: TRBV6-2/TRBV6-3
j_gene: TRBJ1-5
d_gene: TRBD1
abundance: many
CDR3nt: TGTGCCAGCAGTCTTATAGGACAGGGGGCCGGTCAGCCCCAGCATTTT
CDR3aa: CASSLIGQGAGQPQHF

v_gene: TRBV29-1
j_gene: TRBJ1-2
d_gene: -
abundance: many
CDR3nt: TGCAGCGTTATCAGGGGCTCCTATGGCTACACCTTC
CDR3aa: CSVIRGSYGYTF

v_gene: TRBV4-1
j_gene: TRBJ1-2
d_gene: TRBD1
abundance: few
CDR3nt: TGCGCCAGCAGCGCTCCGGGACAGGGTCACTATGGCTACACCTTC
CDR3aa: CASSAPGQGHYGYTF

v_gene: TRBV9
j_gene: TRBJ1-1
d_gene: -
abundance: many
CDR3nt: TGTGCCAGCAGCGGGGTTGGGGACACTGAAGCTTTCTTT
CDR3aa: CASSGVGDTEAFF

v_gene: TRBV6-1
j_gene: TRBJ1-1
d_gene: -
abundance: many
CDR3nt: TGTGCCAGCAGTGAACAACCCCGTCGGGCCACTGAAGCTTTCTTT
CDR3aa: CASSEQPRRATEAFF

v_gene: TRBV24-1
j_gene: TRBJ2-5
d_gene: TRBD1
abundance: many
CDR3nt: TGTGCCACCGGGTCAGGGGGGACCCAGTACTTC
CDR3aa: CATGSGGTQYF

v_gene: TRBV9
j_gene: TRBJ1-2
d_gene: -
abundance: many
CDR3nt: TGTGCCAGCAGCGCCCTCACGCATAACTATGGCTACACCTTC
CDR3aa: CASSALTHNYGYTF

v_gene: TRBV29-1
j_gene: TRBJ1-2
d_gene: -
abundance: many
CDR3nt: TGCAGCGTTACAGGTGAACCTAACTATGGCTACACCTTC
CDR3aa: CSVTGEPNYGYTF

v_gene: TRBV19
j_gene: TRBJ2-6
d_gene: -
abundance: many
CDR3nt: TGTGCCAGTAGTATAAAGAGGGCCAACGTCCTGACTTTC
CDR3aa: CASSIKRANVLTF

v_gene: TRBV12-5
j_gene: TRBJ2-5
d_gene: -
abundance: many
CDR3nt: TGTGCTAGTGGTTTGCTCGGATTGACCCAAGGGACCCAGTACTTC
CDR3aa: CASGLLGLTQGTQYF

v_gene: TRBV7-8
j_gene: TRBJ1-5
d_gene: -
abundance: few
CDR3nt: TGTGCCAGCAGCGCCGACATCCTTGTGGGGAGCAATCAGCCCCAGCATTTT
CDR3aa: CASSADILVGSNQPQHF

v_gene: TRBV5-1
j_gene: TRBJ1-2
d_gene: -
abundance: few
CDR3nt: TGCGCCAGCAGCCTCAACCCCCCCCAGGGGTTAAACTATGGCTACACCTTC
CDR3aa: CASSLNPPQGLNYGYTF

v_gene: TRBV7-8
j_gene: TRBJ1-2
d_gene: -
abundance: many
CDR3nt: TGTGCCAGCAGCTTAGTGGCAGCCCAGCCCAACTATGGCTACACCTTC
CDR3aa: CASSLVAAQPNYGYTF

v_gene: TRBV5-1
j_gene: TRBJ1-2
d_gene: TRBD1
abundance: many
CDR3nt: TGCGCCAGCAGCTATGGACAGGGTGAACGGTATGGCTACACCTTC
CDR3aa: CASSYGQGERYGYTF

v_gene: TRBV6-1
j_gene: TRBJ2-5
d_gene: -
abundance: many
CDR3nt: TGTGCCAGCAGTGGAGAAAACAGGGGAGGTCGAGAGACCCAGTACTTC
CDR3aa: CASSGENRGGRETQYF

v_gene: TRBV12-3/TRBV12-4
j_gene: TRBJ1-2
d_gene: TRBD1
abundance: many
CDR3nt: TGTGCCAGCAGTCCGGACAGGGCCCCCTATGGCTACACCTTC
CDR3aa: CASSPDRAPYGYTF

v_gene: TRBV5-1
j_gene: TRBJ1-1
d_gene: TRBD1
abundance: many
CDR3nt: TGCGCCAGCAGCTCCGGACAGGGGAGCCCTGAAGCTTTCTTT
CDR3aa: CASSSGQGSPEAFF

v_gene: TRBV29-1
j_gene: TRBJ1-2
d_gene: -
abundance: many
CDR3nt: TGCAGCGTTGAAGAGTGGGGCCTCTATGGCTACACCTTC
CDR3aa: CSVEEWGLYGYTF

v_gene: TRBV5-6
j_gene: TRBJ2-5
d_gene: -
abundance: few
CDR3nt: TGTGCCAGCAGCTTTGTTACTTCCTACGGAGAGACCCAGTACTTC
CDR3aa: CASSFVTSYGETQYF

v_gene: TRBV7-2
j_gene: TRBJ1-5
d_gene: -
abundance: -
CDR3nt: TGTGCCAGCAGCATTCGACAGGAACCTCAGCCCCAGCATTTT
CDR3aa: CASSIRQEPQPQHF

v_gene: TRBV6-2/TRBV6-3
j_gene: TRBJ2-7
d_gene: TRBD1
abundance: many
CDR3nt: TGTGCCAGCAGTGAGCCGGGGACAGGGGCGTACGAGCAGTACTTC
CDR3aa: CASSEPGTGAYEQYF

v_gene: TRBV20-1
j_gene: TRBJ1-1
d_gene: -
abundance: many
CDR3nt: TGCAGTGCTAGAGACCCGGTGTCAGGGGCCACTGAAGCTTTCTTT
CDR3aa: CSARDPVSGATEAFF

v_gene: TRBV28
j_gene: TRBJ2-5
d_gene: -
abundance: many
CDR3nt: TGTGCCAGCAGTATTGCCCGGGGAGCTCAGACCCAGTACTTC
CDR3aa: CASSIARGAQTQYF

v_gene: TRBV6-5
j_gene: TRBJ2-7
d_gene: TRBD1
abundance: many
CDR3nt: TGTGCCAGCAGTTTCCAGGGGGCCAAGCAGTACTTC
CDR3aa: CASSFQGAKQYF

v_gene: TRBV3-1
j_gene: TRBJ1-2
d_gene: -
abundance: many
CDR3nt: TGTGCCAGCAGCGCAGGCTTAGGCTACACCTTC
CDR3aa: CASSAGLGYTF

v_gene: TRBV12-3/TRBV12-4
j_gene: TRBJ1-1
d_gene: -
abundance: many
CDR3nt: TGTGCCAGCATCTACTCAGGGACGAGCACTGAAGCTTTCTTT
CDR3aa: CASIYSGTSTEAFF

v_gene: TRBV19
j_gene: TRBJ2-7
d_gene: TRBD1
abundance: many
CDR3nt: TGTGCCACTCAACCTCAGGGGGCGCGGTCCTACGAGCAGTACTTC
CDR3aa: CATQPQGARSYEQYF

v_gene: TRBV7-9
j_gene: TRBJ2-7
d_gene: -
abundance: many
CDR3nt: TGTGCCAGCAGCTTAGACCCAGGCCGCTACGAGCAGTACTTC
CDR3aa: CASSLDPGRYEQYF

v_gene: TRBV18
j_gene: TRBJ1-5
d_gene: TRBD1
abundance: few
CDR3nt: TGTGCCAGCTCCGTAACAGGGGACGGCAATCAGCCCCAGCATTTT
CDR3aa: CASSVTGDGNQPQHF

v_gene: TRBV6-4
j_gene: TRBJ2-1
d_gene: TRBD2
abundance: -
CDR3nt: TGTGCCAGCAGTGACTCCGGGACTAGCGGGTACAATGAGCAGTTCTTC
CDR3aa: CASSDSGTSGYNEQFF

v_gene: TRBV5-1
j_gene: TRBJ1-1
d_gene: -
abundance: many
CDR3nt: TGCGCCAGCAGCCTTTTGGGGGGCACTGAAGCTTTCTTT
CDR3aa: CASSLLGGTEAFF

v_gene: TRBV3-1
j_gene: TRBJ1-5
d_gene: -
abundance: -
CDR3nt: TGTGCCAGCAGCCAATTCCGCAGAGATCAGCCCCAGGATTTT
CDR3aa: CASSQFRRDQPQDF

v_gene: TRBV6-5
j_gene: TRBJ1-2
d_gene: TRBD1
abundance: many
CDR3nt: TGTGCCAGCAGTTACCTTGGGACAGGGGGAGGCTACACCTTC
CDR3aa: CASSYLGTGGGYTF

v_gene: TRBV6-1
j_gene: TRBJ1-2
d_gene: -
abundance: few
CDR3nt: TGTGCCAGCAGTGAAGTAAAGACCTATGGCTACACCTTC
CDR3aa: CASSEVKTYGYTF

v_gene: TRBV12-3/TRBV12-4
j_gene: TRBJ2-7
d_gene: TRBD2
abundance: many
CDR3nt: TGTGCCAGCAGCCGTGAGCGGGGGGACTCCTACGAGCAGTACTTC
CDR3aa: CASSRERGDSYEQYF

v_gene: TRBV12-3/TRBV12-4
j_gene: TRBJ1-2
d_gene: TRBD1
abundance: -
CDR3nt: TGTGCCAGCACGGAAGGACAGGGGGTCTATGGCTACACCTTC
CDR3aa: CASTEGQGVYGYTF

v_gene: TRBV19
j_gene: TRBJ2-2
d_gene: -
abundance: -
CDR3nt: TGTGCCAGTAGTATTCAGGGCACGAACACCGGGGAGCTGTTTTTT
CDR3aa: CASSIQGTNTGELFF

v_gene: TRBV12-3/TRBV12-4
j_gene: TRBJ2-7
d_gene: TRBD1
abundance: many
CDR3nt: TGTGCCAGCAGTATAACAGGGGGCGGGTCCTACGAGCAGTACTTC
CDR3aa: CASSITGGGSYEQYF

v_gene: TRBV6-2/TRBV6-3
j_gene: TRBJ1-5
d_gene: -
abundance: many
CDR3nt: TGTGCCGGCACGGCTGGGCCCCAGCATTTT
CDR3aa: CAGTAGPQHF

v_gene: TRBV7-8
j_gene: TRBJ2-4
d_gene: TRBD2
abundance: many
CDR3nt: TGTGCCAGCAGCTCCCAGCGGGGGGGCACAAACATTCAGTACTTC
CDR3aa: CASSSQRGGTNIQYF

v_gene: TRBV5-1
j_gene: TRBJ2-7
d_gene: -
abundance: many
CDR3nt: TGCGCCAGCAGCTTGAACGGGATCGACGAGCAGTACTTC
CDR3aa: CASSLNGIDEQYF

v_gene: TRBV19
j_gene: TRBJ1-2
d_gene: -
abundance: many
CDR3nt: TGTGCCAGTAGCCCCAACAGGGACGCTAACTATGGCTACACCTTC
CDR3aa: CASSPNRDANYGYTF

v_gene: TRBV6-2/TRBV6-3
j_gene: TRBJ1-2
d_gene: -
abundance: many
CDR3nt: TGTGCCAGCACAATCAATGGACTCGCTGCGGGCTACACCTTC
CDR3aa: CASTINGLAAGYTF

v_gene: TRBV4-2
j_gene: TRBJ1-2
d_gene: -
abundance: few
CDR3nt: TGTGCCAGCAGCCGAGATGGAGGGCCGAGGGATGGCTACACCTTC
CDR3aa: CASSRDGGPRDGYTF

v_gene: TRBV4-1
j_gene: TRBJ1-1
d_gene: TRBD1
abundance: many
CDR3nt: TGCGCCAGCAGCCAAGACGACAGGGGAAACACTGAAGCTTTCTTT
CDR3aa: CASSQDDRGNTEAFF

v_gene: TRBV12-3/TRBV12-4
j_gene: TRBJ2-6
d_gene: -
abundance: many
CDR3nt: TGTGCCAGCTCACCCTCTAGGTCCTCTGGGGCCAACGTCCTGACTTTC
CDR3aa: CASSPSRSSGANVLTF

v_gene: TRBV6-2/TRBV6-3
j_gene: TRBJ2-6
d_gene: -
abundance: many
CDR3nt: TGTGCCAGCACAGGGGGGGCGGGCCATTCTGGGGCCAACGTCCTGACTTTC
CDR3aa: CASTGGAGHSGANVLTF